The T cell receptor beta chain under discussion was sequenced for a study of low-dose radiotherapy and immunotherapy resistance in tumors. Across the study: Cohort 1 received 0.5 Gy per fraction every 2 weeks, totaling 6.5 Gy. A daily 300 mg dose of oral aspirin was taken by patients for four cycles from cycle 1 day 1.

The donors' regimen was nivolumab, ipilimumab, aspirin, low-dose cyclophosphamide and low-dose radiotherapy. There are a few counts of this clonotype. The CDR3 has 13 amino acids. Between the trimmed V and J ends, which lost 1 base and 8 bases, there was a span of 9 bases. With TRAV- and TRBV-specific primers, first-strand cDNA was made, covering the alpha and beta chains. The authors ran around 19 PCR cycles to amplify TCRs with a constant-region primer and V-primer adapter. Following isolation, mRNA was amplified via in vitro transcription. Using its own MiXCR run on the reads, TCRdb lists one record per CDR3 protein. Among around 18,000 distinct CDR3 sequences listed, less than 85% were seen once.

V and J are TRBV12-3 or TRBV12-4 and TRBJ2-1; tentative D call: TRBD1 (5 bases). This sequence originates from a human donor with advanced metastatic prostate, ovarian, gallbladder or colorectal cancer (not recorded which). This table probably holds off-target reads from a library built for another chain. The CDR3 DNA reads as TGTGCCAGCAGTTTAGGATCCAGGGATGAGCAGTTCTTC. This translates into CASSLGSRDEQFF.